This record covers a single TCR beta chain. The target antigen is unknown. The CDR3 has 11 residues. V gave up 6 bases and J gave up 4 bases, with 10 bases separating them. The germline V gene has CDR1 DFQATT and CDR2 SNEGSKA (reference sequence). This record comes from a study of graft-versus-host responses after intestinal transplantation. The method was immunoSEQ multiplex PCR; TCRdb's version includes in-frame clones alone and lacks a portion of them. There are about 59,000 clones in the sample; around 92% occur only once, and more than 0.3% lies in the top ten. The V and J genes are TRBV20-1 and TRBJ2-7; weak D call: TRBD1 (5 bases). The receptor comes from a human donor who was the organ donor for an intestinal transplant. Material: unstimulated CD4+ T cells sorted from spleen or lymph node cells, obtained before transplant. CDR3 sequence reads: CSALTEYEQYF. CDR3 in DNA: TGCAGTGCGTTGACAGAATACGAGCAGTACTTC.